The source of this TCR beta chain is a study of OX40 agonist ivuxolimab in advanced cancers. Sequencing was performed with immunoSEQ multiplex PCR; in TCRdb, only in-frame clones are kept and a portion is missing. The repertoire includes around 80,000 clones, around 84% of them detected once, and 2.5% to 3% sits in the top ten. General study findings and limits: In CD8+ T cells, expanded clones were on average more numerous than in CD4+. Clonal expansion from baseline to week 6 occurred in both CD4+ and CD8+ T cells.

Trimming shortened V by 1 base and J by 1 base, and 10 bases separated the two germline ends. The CDR3 is 15 residues long. Germline CDR1 reads SGHTA; CDR2 reads FQGNSA. With regard to this clone: The antigen is unknown.

The TCR originated in an adult with an advanced solid tumor such as melanoma, head and neck, liver or kidney cancer. The gene calls are TRBV7-2 and TRBJ2-5; D unresolved. Sequencing was performed on CD4+ or CD8+ T cells sorted from blood, taken in a trial of the OX40 agonist ivuxolimab. CDR3 nucleotide sequence: TGTGCCAGCAGCTTAGTTGCTGGGGTCCAAGAGACCCAGTACTTC. Amino acids: CASSLVAGVQETQYF. Looking up the rest from reference TRBV7-2 and TRBJ2-5 gives the full variable domain: GAGVSQSPSNKVTEKGKDVELRCDPISGHTALYWYRQSLGQGLEFLIYFQGNSAPDKSGLPSDRFSAERTGGSVSTLTIQRTQQEDSAVYLCASSLVAGVQETQYFGPGTRLLVL.